This TCR beta chain was captured in a study of early T cells in non-severe SARS-CoV-2 infection. This clonotype was observed at least ten times. The ends lost 5 bases at V and 4 bases at J; junction bases unmatched: 5. The CDR3 runs to 15 residues. The germline CDR1 and CDR2 sequences are MDHEN and SYDVKM. Attached unique molecular identifiers marked individual cDNA molecules. MiXCR, applied by TCRdb to the 5' RACE reads, yields one record per CDR3 protein. The sample includes more than 90,000 distinct CDR3 sequences, approximately 10% of them seen just once. The genes are TRBV28 and TRBJ2-3; TRBD2 agrees at 11 bases. The sample taken for sequencing was whole blood. The sequence derives from an adult who was a healthcare worker with PCR-confirmed SARS-CoV-2 infection or an uninfected control (not recorded which). In DNA form, the CDR3 reads TGTGCCAGCAGTCCCCTAGCGGGAGGAGCAGATACGCAGTATTTT. It encodes CASSPLAGGADTQYF. The full variable domain, in which reference TRBV28 and TRBJ2-3 provide the parts outside the CDR3, is DVKVTQSSRYLVKRTGEKVFLECVQDMDHENMFWYRQDPGLGLRLIYFSYDVKMKEKGDIPEGYSVSREKKERFSLILESASTNQTSMYLCASSPLAGGADTQYFGPGTRLTVL.